This T cell receptor (beta chain) is drawn from a study of human versus mouse CDR3 diversity and MHC coevolution. Naive CD4 T cells were sorted as CD45RO-negative, CD62L-positive. This clone turned up a few times. The CDR3 loop spans 12 amino acids. Per germline, CDR1 SNHLY and CDR2 FYNNEI. Losses at the gene ends were 10 bases for V and 4 bases for J; bases not matched to a gene: 2. TCRdb's table, derived via immunoSEQ multiplex PCR, lists solely in-frame clones and lacks some. The data contain around 77,000 clones, just under 95% of them singletons. The chain carries TRBV2 and TRBJ1-3; 9 bases fit TRBD1. The sequence was collected from a person aged 25 to 75 in good health. The sequencing sample was made of naive CD4+ T cells from blood. Described subset: CD45RO-negative CD62L-positive naive CD4 T cells. The CDR3 protein is CATGQGGNTIYF. The DNA for the CDR3 is TGTGCCACGGGACAGGGAGGAAACACCATATATTTT. The full variable domain, in which reference TRBV2 and TRBJ1-3 provide the parts outside the CDR3, is EPEVTQTPSHQVTQMGQEVILRCVPISNHLYFYWYRQILGQKVEFLVSFYNNEISEKSEIFDDQFSVERPDGSNFTLKIRSTKLEDSAMYFCATGQGGNTIYFGEGSWLTVV.